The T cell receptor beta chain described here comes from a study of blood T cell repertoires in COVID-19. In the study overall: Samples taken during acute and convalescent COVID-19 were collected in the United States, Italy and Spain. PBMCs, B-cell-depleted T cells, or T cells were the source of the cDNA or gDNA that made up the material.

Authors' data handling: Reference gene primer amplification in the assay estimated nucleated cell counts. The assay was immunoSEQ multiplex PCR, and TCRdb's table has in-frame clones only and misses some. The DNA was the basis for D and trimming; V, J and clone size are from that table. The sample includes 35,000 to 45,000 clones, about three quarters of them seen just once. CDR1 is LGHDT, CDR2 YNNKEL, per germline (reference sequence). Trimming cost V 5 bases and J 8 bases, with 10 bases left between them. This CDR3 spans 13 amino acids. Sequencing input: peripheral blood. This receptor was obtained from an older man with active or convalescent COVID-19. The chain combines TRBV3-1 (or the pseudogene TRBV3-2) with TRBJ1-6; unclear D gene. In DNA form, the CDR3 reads TGTGCCAGCAGCTCACAAGAGGATTCACCCCTCCACTTT. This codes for CASSSQEDSPLHF.